This T cell receptor (beta chain) derives from a study of cytomegalovirus exposure and HLA in healthy donors. Assay used: immunoSEQ multiplex PCR; TCRdb lists only in-frame clones, some missing. Seen here are roughly 80,000 clones, more than 85% observed once, and the top ten hold approximately 0.7%. The table lists this clone with a few counts. CDR1 is SQVTM and CDR2 is ANQGSEA in the germline V gene. This CDR3 is 17 amino acids long. The germline V and J ends were trimmed by 3 bases and 2 bases, with 20 bases remaining between them. The TCR sequence derives from a young man in good health and CMV-seronegative. The chain has TRBV29-1 and TRBJ1-5, with D unclear. Sequencing was done on a sample of PBMCs. CDR3 amino acids: CSVDWSRDQRGNQPQHF. In nucleotides, the CDR3 is TGCAGCGTTGATTGGTCTAGAGATCAGCGCGGCAATCAGCCCCAGCATTTT.